This is a list of T cell receptor beta chains from one sample in a study of cytomegalovirus exposure and HLA in healthy donors. The assay was immunoSEQ multiplex PCR, and TCRdb's table has in-frame clones only and misses some. The sample lists around 78,000 clones, approximately 84% occurring once. The sequencing sample was made of PBMCs. The receptors come from a woman in her fifties or sixties in good health and CMV-seronegative. Both conserved end residues are part of each CDR3. The order of the fields is CDR3 length, J gene, V gene, clone size, D gene, CDR3 DNA, CDR3 protein. D genes are given only for firm matches. Expanded clones get a size class; other rows say once, few or many, or leave the size out.

length: 16; J: TRBJ2-1; V: TRBV4-1; size: once; D: TRBD2; DNA: TGCGCCAGCAGCCAAGATGACTCCGGACTAGGGAATGAGCAGTTCTTC; CDR3: CASSQDDSGLGNEQFF
length: 15; J: TRBJ2-4; V: TRBV28; size: NA; D: NA; DNA: TGTGCCAGCAGTTTATCGGGAGAGGTCAAAAACATTCAGTACTTC; CDR3: CASSLSGEVKNIQYF
length: 15; J: TRBJ2-1; V: TRBV2; size: NA; D: TRBD2; DNA: TGTGCCAGCAGTGAATTAGCGGGGTCCTACAATGAGCAGTTCTTC; CDR3: CASSELAGSYNEQFF
length: 15; J: TRBJ2-2; V: TRBV2; size: NA; D: NA; DNA: TGTGCCAGCAGCGTACTAGCAACTAATTCGGGGGAGCTGTTTTTT; CDR3: CASSVLATNSGELFF
length: 14; J: TRBJ2-5; V: TRBV7-2; size: NA; D: TRBD2; DNA: TGTGCCAGCAGCGCCAGCGGGGGGCAAGAGACCCAGTACTTC; CDR3: CASSASGGQETQYF
length: 17; J: TRBJ2-3; V: TRBV7-2; size: NA; D: TRBD2; DNA: TGTGCCAGCAGCTTTAGGCTAGCGGGGGGCGGGACAGATACGCAGTATTTT; CDR3: CASSFRLAGGGTDTQYF
length: 15; J: TRBJ2-5; V: TRBV5-1; size: NA; D: TRBD1; DNA: TGCGCCAGCAATCCACAGGGGGCGAGGTTAGAGACCCAGTACTTC; CDR3: CASNPQGARLETQYF
length: 13; J: TRBJ2-5; V: TRBV19; size: NA; D: NA; DNA: TGTGCCAGTAGTATAGTTCTAGGAGAGACCCAGTACTTC; CDR3: CASSIVLGETQYF
length: 16; J: TRBJ2-1; V: TRBV6-4; size: NA; D: TRBD2; DNA: TGTGCCAGCAGTAATAGCGGGAGAGCCTACTACAATGAGCAGTTCTTC; CDR3: CASSNSGRAYYNEQFF
length: 15; J: TRBJ2-5; V: TRBV2; size: NA; D: TRBD1; DNA: TGTGCCAGCAGTGAACAGGACAGGGGCGGGGAGACCCAGTACTTC; CDR3: CASSEQDRGGETQYF